The present TCR beta chain was sequenced within a study of blood T cell repertoires in COVID-19. In the authors' methods: Reference gene primer amplification gave nucleated cell count estimates. Sequenced by immunoSEQ multiplex PCR; TCRdb stores in-frame clones only, minus some. Clone size and the V and J calls come from that table; the DNA yielded D and trimming. The data hold around 130,000 clones, with about 81% observed a single time. This clone was detected only a few times. The CDR3 has 14 residues. CDR1 and CDR2 (germline): SGHTA, FQGTGA. V shed 5 bases and J 5 bases; nucleotides not matched to a gene: 6.

The chain links TRBV7-3 to TRBJ1-1, with 9 bases aligning to TRBD1. The sequenced sample consisted of PBMCs or T cells enriched from blood (not recorded which). The sequence came from a middle-aged man with acute COVID-19. The CDR3 region has the DNA TGTGCCAGCAGCCTGACAGGGGGAGGAACTGAAGCTTTCTTT. Protein product: CASSLTGGGTEAFF.